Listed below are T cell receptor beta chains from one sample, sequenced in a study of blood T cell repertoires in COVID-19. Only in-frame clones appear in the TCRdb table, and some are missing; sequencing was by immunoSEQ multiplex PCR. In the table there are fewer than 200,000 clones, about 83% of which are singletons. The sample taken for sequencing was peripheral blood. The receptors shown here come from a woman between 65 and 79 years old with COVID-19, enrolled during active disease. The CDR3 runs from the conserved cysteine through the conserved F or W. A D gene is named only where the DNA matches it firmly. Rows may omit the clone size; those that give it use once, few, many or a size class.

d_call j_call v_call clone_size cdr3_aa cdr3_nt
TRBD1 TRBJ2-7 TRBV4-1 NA CASSIPGQRPDEQYF TGCGCCAGCAGCATCCCGGGACAGCGTCCCGACGAGCAGTACTTC
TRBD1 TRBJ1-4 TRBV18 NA CASSTGGRGNEKLFF TGTGCCAGCTCAACCGGGGGCAGGGGGAATGAAAAACTGTTTTTT
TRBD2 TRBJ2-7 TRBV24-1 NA CATSDRLAVNYEQYF TGTGCCACCAGTGATAGGCTAGCGGTAAACTACGAGCAGTACTTC
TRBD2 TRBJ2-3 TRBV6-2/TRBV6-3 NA CASSYLAGESWYTQYF TGTGCCAGCAGTTACCTAGCGGGAGAATCGTGGTATACGCAGTATTTT
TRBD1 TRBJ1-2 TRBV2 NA CASSGQVNYGYTF TGTGCCAGCAGCGGACAGGTGAACTATGGCTACACCTTC
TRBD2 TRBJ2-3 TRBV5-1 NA CASQTSGGTDTQYF TGCGCCAGCCAGACTAGCGGTGGCACAGATACGCAGTATTTT
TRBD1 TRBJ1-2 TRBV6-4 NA CASRPTTGTGAYGYTF TGTGCCAGCAGACCAACGACCGGGACAGGGGCCTATGGCTACACCTTC
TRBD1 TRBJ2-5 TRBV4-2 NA CASSQGDRQETQYF TGTGCCAGCAGCCAAGGGGACAGACAAGAGACCCAGTACTTC
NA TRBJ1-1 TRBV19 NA CASSIANRVEAFF TGTGCCAGTAGTATAGCCAACAGGGTTGAAGCTTTCTTT
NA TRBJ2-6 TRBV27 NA CASRALGSGANVLTF TGTGCCAGCAGGGCTCTAGGATCTGGGGCCAACGTCCTGACTTTC
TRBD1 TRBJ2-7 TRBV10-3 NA CAITGQGGGEQYF TGTGCCATCACGGGACAGGGGGGCGGCGAGCAGTACTTC
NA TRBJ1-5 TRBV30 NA CAWSLGADQPQHF TGTGCCTGGAGTTTAGGGGCCGATCAGCCCCAGCATTTT
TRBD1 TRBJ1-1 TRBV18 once CASSGQGMNTEAFF TGTGCCAGCTCCGGACAGGGGATGAACACTGAAGCTTTCTTT